The sequence of this T cell receptor beta chain was determined in a study of somatic mutations in cytotoxic T cells in rheumatoid arthritis. The assay was immunoSEQ multiplex PCR, and TCRdb's table has in-frame clones only and misses some. The sample carries some 26,000 clones, roughly 80% recorded once. The study's findings and limits: Relative to age-matched healthy controls, rheumatoid arthritis patients did not differ significantly in CD8+ T-cell clonality.

Blood donors with median age roughly 56 years (range about 20-80), about 50% female, served as healthy controls. Notes on this clone: Antigen specificity is unknown.

This receptor was identified in a man in his fifties in good health. The specimen was CD8+ T cells sorted from blood.

The DNA for the CDR3 is TGCGCCAGCACTGGGACTAGCGGGAGCGAGCAGTACTTC. Translation gives CASTGTSGSEQYF. The rearrangement joins TRBV10-1 to TRBJ2-7; TRBD2 matches at 14 bases. V was clipped by 7 bases and J by 6 bases; unmatched bases: 2. Germline-derived CDR1 and CDR2 are WNHNN and SYGVQD (reference sequence). The CDR3 extends over 13 amino acids.